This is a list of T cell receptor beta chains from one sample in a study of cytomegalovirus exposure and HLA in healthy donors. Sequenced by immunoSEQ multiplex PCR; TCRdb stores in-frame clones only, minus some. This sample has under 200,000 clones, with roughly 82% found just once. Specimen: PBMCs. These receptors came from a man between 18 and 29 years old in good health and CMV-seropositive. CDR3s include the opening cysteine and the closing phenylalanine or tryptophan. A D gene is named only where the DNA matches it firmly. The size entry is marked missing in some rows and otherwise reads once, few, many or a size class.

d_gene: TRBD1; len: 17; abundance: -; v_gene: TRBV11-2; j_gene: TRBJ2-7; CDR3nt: TGTGCCAGCAGCCCGGCAAGGACAGGGTTATTCTCCTACGAGCAGTACTTC; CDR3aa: CASSPARTGLFSYEQYF
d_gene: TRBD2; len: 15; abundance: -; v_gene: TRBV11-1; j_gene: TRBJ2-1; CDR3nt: TGTGCCAGCAGCTCGACTAGCGGGAGGGCCTTTGAGCAGTTCTTC; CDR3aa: CASSSTSGRAFEQFF
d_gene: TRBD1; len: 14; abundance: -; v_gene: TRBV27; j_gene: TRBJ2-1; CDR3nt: TGTGCCAGCAGTTCATATCAGGGGGAAAATGAGCAGTTCTTC; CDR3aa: CASSSYQGENEQFF
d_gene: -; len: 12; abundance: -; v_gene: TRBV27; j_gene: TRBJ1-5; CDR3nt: TGTGCCAGCGGCGGCGTGGGTCAGCCCCAGCATTTT; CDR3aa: CASGGVGQPQHF
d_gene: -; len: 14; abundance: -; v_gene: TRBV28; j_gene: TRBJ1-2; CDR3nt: TGTGCCAGCAGATCCGGGGAATCGAGGTATGGCTACACCTTC; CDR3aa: CASRSGESRYGYTF
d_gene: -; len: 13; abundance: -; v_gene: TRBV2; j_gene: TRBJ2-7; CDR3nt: TGTGCCAGCCTCCCCTCTACCGTGCTCGAGCAGTACTTC; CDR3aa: CASLPSTVLEQYF
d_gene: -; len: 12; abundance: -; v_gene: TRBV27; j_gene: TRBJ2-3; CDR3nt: TGTGCCAGCGCGGACAGACCAGATACGCAGTATTTT; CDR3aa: CASADRPDTQYF
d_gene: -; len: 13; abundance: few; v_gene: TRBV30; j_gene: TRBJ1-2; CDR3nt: TGTGCCTCCGACAGCGACATCAACTATGGCTACACCTTC; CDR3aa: CASDSDINYGYTF
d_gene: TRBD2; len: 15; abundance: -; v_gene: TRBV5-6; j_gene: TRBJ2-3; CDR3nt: TGTGCCAGCAGCCCCCTTGGCGGGAGGACAGATACGCAGTATTTT; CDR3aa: CASSPLGGRTDTQYF
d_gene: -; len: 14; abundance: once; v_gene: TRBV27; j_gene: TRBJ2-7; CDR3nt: TGTGCCAGCAGTGCGGACCGCTTAGGGAGGGAGCAGTACTTC; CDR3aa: CASSADRLGREQYF
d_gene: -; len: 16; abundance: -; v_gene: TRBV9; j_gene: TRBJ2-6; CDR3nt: TGTGCCAGCAGCTTCGAGGGGGTAACTGGGGCCAACGTCCTGACTTTC; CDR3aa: CASSFEGVTGANVLTF
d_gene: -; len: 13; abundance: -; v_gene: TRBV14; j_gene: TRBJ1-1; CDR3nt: TGTGCCAGCGGACTTACCCTGAACACTGAAGCTTTCTTT; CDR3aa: CASGLTLNTEAFF
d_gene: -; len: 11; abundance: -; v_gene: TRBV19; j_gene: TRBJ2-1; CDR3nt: TGTGCCAGTAGCCAATACAATGAGCAGTTCTTC; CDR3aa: CASSQYNEQFF
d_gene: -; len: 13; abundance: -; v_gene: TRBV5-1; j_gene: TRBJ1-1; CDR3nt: TGCGCCAGCAGCAACTCAGGGGACACTGAAGCTTTCTTT; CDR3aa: CASSNSGDTEAFF
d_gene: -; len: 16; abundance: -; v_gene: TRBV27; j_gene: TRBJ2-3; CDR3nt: TGTGCCAGCAGTTTATCCTGGCAGATCATCACAGATACGCAGTATTTT; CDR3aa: CASSLSWQIITDTQYF
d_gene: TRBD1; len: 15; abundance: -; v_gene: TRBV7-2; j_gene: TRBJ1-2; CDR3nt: TGTGCCAGCAGCCCAACCGGGACAGGGGTCGGTGGCTACACCTTC; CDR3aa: CASSPTGTGVGGYTF
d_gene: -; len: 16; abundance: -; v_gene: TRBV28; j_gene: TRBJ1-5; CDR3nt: TGTGCCAGCAGACCCTCCGGGGTTCCTAGCAATCAGCCCCAGCATTTT; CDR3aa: CASRPSGVPSNQPQHF
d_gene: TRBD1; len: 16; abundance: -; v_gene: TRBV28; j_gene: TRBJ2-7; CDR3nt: TGTGCCAGCAGCGTTTCCCTAGATGGGACAGGGGGGGAGCAGTACTTC; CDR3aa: CASSVSLDGTGGEQYF
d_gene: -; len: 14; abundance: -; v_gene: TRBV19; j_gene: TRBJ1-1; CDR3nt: TGTGCCAGTAGTTTCCCCGTCCCGGCGGCTGAAGCTTTCTTT; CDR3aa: CASSFPVPAAEAFF
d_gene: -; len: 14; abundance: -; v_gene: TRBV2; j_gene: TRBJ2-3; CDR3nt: TGTGCCAGCAGTGACCTCCGGGGGACAGATACGCAGTATTTT; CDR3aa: CASSDLRGTDTQYF
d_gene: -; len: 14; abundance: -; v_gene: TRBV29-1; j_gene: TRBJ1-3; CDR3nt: TGCAGCGTTGAAAGGACACCTACTGGAAACACCATATATTTT; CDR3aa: CSVERTPTGNTIYF
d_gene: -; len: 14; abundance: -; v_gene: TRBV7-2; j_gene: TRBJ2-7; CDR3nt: TGTGCCAGCAGCCCGACCCCGACAGTTGCTGGGGTTGAATTC; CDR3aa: CASSPTPTVAGVEF
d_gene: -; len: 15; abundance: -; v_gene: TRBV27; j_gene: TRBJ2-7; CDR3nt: TGTGCCAGCAGTCCCCGCGACGGGGGGCTTCTCGAGCAGTACTTC; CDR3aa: CASSPRDGGLLEQYF
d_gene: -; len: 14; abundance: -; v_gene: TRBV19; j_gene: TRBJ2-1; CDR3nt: TGTGCCAGTAGTATAGCGTTGCTGGCCAATGAGCAGTTCTTC; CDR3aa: CASSIALLANEQFF
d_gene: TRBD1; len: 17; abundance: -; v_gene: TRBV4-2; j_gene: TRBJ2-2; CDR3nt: TGTGCCAGCAGCGCGAAGTCAGGACAGGGTATCACCGGGGAGCTGTTTTTT; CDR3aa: CASSAKSGQGITGELFF
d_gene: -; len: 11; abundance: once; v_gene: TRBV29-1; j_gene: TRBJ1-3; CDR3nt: TGCAGCGTAAGGGAGGGAAACACCATATATTTT; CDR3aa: CSVREGNTIYF
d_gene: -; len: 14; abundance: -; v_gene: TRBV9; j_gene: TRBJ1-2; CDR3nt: TGTGCCAGCGGGGGGAGCCGGGACTTTCTTGGCTACACCTTC; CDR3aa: CASGGSRDFLGYTF
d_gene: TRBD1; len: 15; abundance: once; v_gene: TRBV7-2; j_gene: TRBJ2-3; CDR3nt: TGTGCCAGCAGCTTGGACAGGACGTCCACAGATACGCAGTATTTT; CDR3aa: CASSLDRTSTDTQYF
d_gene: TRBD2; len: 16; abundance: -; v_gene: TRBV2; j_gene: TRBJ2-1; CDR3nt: TGTGCCAGCAGTGTTCGTCTAGCGGGGATCTACAATGAGCAGTTCTTC; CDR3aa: CASSVRLAGIYNEQFF
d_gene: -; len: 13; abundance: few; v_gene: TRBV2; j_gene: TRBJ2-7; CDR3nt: TGTGCCAGCAGGATGACAGAAGGGGACGAGCAGTACTTC; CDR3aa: CASRMTEGDEQYF
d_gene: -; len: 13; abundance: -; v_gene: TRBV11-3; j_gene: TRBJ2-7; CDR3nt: TGTGCCAGCAGCTCGGGATCCGTGGGCGAGCAGTACTTC; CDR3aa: CASSSGSVGEQYF
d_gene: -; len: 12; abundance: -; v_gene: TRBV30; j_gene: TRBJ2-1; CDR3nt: TGTGCCTGGATCGAGGGAGGCGATGAGCAGTTCTTC; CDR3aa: CAWIEGGDEQFF
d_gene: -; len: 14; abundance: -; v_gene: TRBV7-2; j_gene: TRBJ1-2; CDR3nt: TGTGCCAGCAGCGAGGCAGGGAGGAGCTCTGGCTACACCTTC; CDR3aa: CASSEAGRSSGYTF
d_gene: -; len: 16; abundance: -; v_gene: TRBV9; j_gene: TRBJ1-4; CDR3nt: TGTGCCAGCAGCGCCGAAATGGGGGGCGGGAGTGAAAAACTGTTTTTT; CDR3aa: CASSAEMGGGSEKLFF
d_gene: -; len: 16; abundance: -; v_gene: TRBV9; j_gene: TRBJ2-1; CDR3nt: TGTGCCAGCAGCGTAGAAGGCGGACAAAACTGGGATGAGCAGTTCTTC; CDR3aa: CASSVEGGQNWDEQFF
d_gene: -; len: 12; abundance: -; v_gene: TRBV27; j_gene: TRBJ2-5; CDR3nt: TGTGCCAGCACCTACGAACGGGAGACCCAGTACTTC; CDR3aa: CASTYERETQYF
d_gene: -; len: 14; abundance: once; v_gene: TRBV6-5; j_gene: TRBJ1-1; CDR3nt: TGTGCCAGCAGTACCTCGAGGGGGGGTGGTGAAGCTTTCTTT; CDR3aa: CASSTSRGGGEAFF
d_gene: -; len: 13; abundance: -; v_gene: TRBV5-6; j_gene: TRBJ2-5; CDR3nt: TGTGCCAGCAGCGGGTCTAGACGGGAGACCCAGTACTTC; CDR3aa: CASSGSRRETQYF
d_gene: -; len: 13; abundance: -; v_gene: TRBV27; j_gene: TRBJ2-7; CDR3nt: TGTGCCAGCAGCCCTACAGGGTCCTACGAGCAGTACTTC; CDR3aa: CASSPTGSYEQYF
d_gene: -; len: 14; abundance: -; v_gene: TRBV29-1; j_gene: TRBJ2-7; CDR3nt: TGCAGCGTCCGTGGAGCGGAGGTCTCCTACGAGCAGTACTTC; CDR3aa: CSVRGAEVSYEQYF
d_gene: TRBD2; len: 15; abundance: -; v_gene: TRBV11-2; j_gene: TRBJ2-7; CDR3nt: TGTGCCAGCAGCCCTTCGCCTAGCGGGACCTACGAGCAGTACTTC; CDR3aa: CASSPSPSGTYEQYF
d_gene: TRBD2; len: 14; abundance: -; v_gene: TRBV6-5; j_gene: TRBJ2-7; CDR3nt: TGTGCCAGCAGTTTCCGACTAGCGGGGGACGAGCAGTACTTC; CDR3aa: CASSFRLAGDEQYF
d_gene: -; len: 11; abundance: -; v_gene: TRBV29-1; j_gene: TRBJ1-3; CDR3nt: TGCAGCGTCCTGAAAGGGGACACCATATATTTT; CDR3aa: CSVLKGDTIYF
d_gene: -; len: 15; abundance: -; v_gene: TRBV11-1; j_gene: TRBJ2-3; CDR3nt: TGTGCCAGCAGCTTAGCGTGGACTAGCACAGATACGCAGTATTTT; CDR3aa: CASSLAWTSTDTQYF
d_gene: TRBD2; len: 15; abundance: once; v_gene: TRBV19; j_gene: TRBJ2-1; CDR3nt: TGTGCCAGTAGTCAACTAGCGGGGTCCTACAATGAGCAGTTCTTC; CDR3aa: CASSQLAGSYNEQFF
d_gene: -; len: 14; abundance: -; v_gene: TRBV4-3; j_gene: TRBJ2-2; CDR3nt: TGCGCCAGCGCCAAGGGGCTTGGCACCGGGGAGCTGTTTTTT; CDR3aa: CASAKGLGTGELFF